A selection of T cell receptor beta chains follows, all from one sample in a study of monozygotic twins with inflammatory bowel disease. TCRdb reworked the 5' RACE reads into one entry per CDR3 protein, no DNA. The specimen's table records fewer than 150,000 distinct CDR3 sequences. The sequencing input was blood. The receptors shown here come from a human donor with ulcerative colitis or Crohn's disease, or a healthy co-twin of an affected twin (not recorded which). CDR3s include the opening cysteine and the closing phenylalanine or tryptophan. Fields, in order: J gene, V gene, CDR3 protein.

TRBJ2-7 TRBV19 CASQGAGGAYEQYF
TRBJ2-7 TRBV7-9 CASSSWDRVYEQYF
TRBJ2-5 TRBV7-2 CASSLVLPQGAQEAQYF
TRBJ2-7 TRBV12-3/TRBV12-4 CASRPGRAYEQYF
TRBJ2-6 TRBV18 CASSPPNPRAGANVLTF
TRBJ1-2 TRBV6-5 CASSYEQGLVGYTF
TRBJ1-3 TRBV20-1 CSARLGNTIYF
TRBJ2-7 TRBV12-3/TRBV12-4 CASSRDRDGLPTYEQYF
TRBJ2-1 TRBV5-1 CASSLETTGLYNEQFF
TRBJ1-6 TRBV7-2 CASSLGLGRYSPLHF
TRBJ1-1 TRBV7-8 CASSPTQGMAAAFF
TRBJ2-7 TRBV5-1 CASGAGDSYEQYF
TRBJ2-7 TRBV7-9 CASSLGEGTPQYEQYF
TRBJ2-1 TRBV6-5 CASSYGDRGDNEQFF
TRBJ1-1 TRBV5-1 CASSLAEGWDTEAFF
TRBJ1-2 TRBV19 CASSIQNVNYGYTF
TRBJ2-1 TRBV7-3 CASSSDYLEYNEQFF
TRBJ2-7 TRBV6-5 CASSYQGDFDEQYF
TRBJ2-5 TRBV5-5 CASSADVRTQYF
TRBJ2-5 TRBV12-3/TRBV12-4 CASSRGGNQETQYF
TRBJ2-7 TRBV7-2 CASSSRTFYEQYF
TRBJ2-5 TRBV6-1 CASSAGQSEETQYF
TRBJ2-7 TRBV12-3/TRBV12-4 CASSLAQTSQQYF
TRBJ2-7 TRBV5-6 CASSVPGLAGDISYEQYF
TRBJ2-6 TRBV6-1 CASSPRSSGANVLTF
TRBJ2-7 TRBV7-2 CASSSRTGNEQYF
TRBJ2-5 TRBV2 CASRQNPGGQETQYF
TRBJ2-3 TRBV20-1 CSARRRQSDTQYF
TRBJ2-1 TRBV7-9 CASSPTGTGGYNEQFF
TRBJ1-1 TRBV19 CASSPPASRLNTEAFF
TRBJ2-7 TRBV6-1 CASSTRLETNYEQYF
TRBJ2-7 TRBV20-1 CSASSPTNTYEQYF
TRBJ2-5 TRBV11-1 CASSLTGPVPPTQYF
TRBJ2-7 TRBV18 CASSPLPRTSGGTPYEQYF
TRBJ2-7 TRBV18 CASSRDRGDLYEQYF
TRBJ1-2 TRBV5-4 CASSLVPGSNYGYTF
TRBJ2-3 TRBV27 CASSILAPRVTDTQYF
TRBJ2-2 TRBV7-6 CASSLAAVELTGELFF
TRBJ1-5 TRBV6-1 CASREGQGSNQPQHF
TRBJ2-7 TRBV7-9 CASSYLKGSSYEQYF
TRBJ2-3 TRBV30 CAWNRGGRSTDTQYF
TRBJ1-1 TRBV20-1 CSARGRGEPTEAFF
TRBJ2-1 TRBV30 CAWDGGYAAGGNYNEQFF
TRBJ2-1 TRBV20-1 CSARVQGQRNEQFF
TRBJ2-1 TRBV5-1 CASLVGTGDSHEQFF
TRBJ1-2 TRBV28 CASRGIDDYGYTF
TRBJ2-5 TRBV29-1 CSVESPLDTLETQYF
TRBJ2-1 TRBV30 CAWSVARRSYNEQFF
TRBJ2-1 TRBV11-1 CASSFSSAGGLYNEQFF
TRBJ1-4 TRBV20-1 CSATGQGGEKLFF
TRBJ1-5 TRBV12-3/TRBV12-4 CASSLNRGPQHF
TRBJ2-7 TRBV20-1 CSARDHPGANYEQYF
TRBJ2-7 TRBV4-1 CASSQDSAGVSYEQYF
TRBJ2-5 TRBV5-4 CASSLLAGVSQETQYF
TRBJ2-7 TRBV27 CASSFYPGQGRTYEQYF
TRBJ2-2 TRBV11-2 CASTPGNANTGELFF